This T cell receptor (beta chain) was captured by sequencing in a study of T-cell memory formation after mild COVID-19. Study-wide results and caveats: Cross-reactive memory appears to have joined, as suggested by some responding clones showing up in pre-infection memory. Later expanders leaned toward CD4+, whereas clones contracting from day 15 to 85 were balanced CD4/CD8.

The V gene end was trimmed by 3 bases and the J gene end by 4 bases; junction bases not matched to a gene: 3. The CDR3 covers 13 residues. 5'RACE primed from the constant segment yielded TCR alpha and TCR beta cDNA libraries bearing sample barcodes and UMIs. One entry per CDR3 protein results from TCRdb running MiXCR on the 5' RACE reads. Found here are around 180,000 distinct CDR3 sequences, 16% of them singletons; the top ten hold around 2%. This clonotype came up a few times. Antigen specificity is unknown. Sequences were obtained from PBMCs or a T cell subset sorted from them (not recorded which). The rearrangement joins TRBV12-3 or TRBV12-4 to TRBJ2-7; 7 positions match TRBD1. The sequence derives from an adult woman who had mild COVID-19 (a few samples of this study predate the infection). Cell type and time point are not known. CDR3 amino acids: CASSLRGPYEQYF. The CDR3 nucleotides read TGTGCCAGCAGTTTGAGGGGGCCATACGAGCAGTACTTC.